A single sample is the source of the 20 T cell receptor beta chains below, sequenced in a study of cytomegalovirus exposure and HLA in healthy donors. The PCR used 60 Vbeta and 13 Jbeta primers. This table comes from immunoSEQ multiplex PCR, and its TCRdb copy is limited to in-frame clones, with some not included. This table holds around 130,000 clones. Sequencing used PBMCs. The receptors derive from a middle-aged woman in good health and CMV-seronegative.

This chain links TRBV28 with TRBJ1-1; 7 bases fit TRBD1. The CDR3 spans 16 residues. Germline V lookup: CDR1 MDHEN, CDR2 SYDVKM. Trimming cost V 5 bases and J 5 bases; bases outside gene matches: 14. The CDR3 coding sequence is TGTGCCAGCAGTCCACGAGGGGGCAGGGTGTTGACTGAAGCTTTCTTT. This gives the protein CASSPRGGRVLTEAFF.

The chain links TRBV15 to TRBJ2-3, with TRBD2 matching 12 bases. The germline CDR1 and CDR2 sequences are LNHNV and YYDKDF (reference sequence). J lost 4 bases, V lost 0 bases, and 5 bases had no gene match. The CDR3 sequence is 17 residues long. CDR3 in amino acids: CATSRDLPSGGADTQYF. CDR3 DNA: TGTGCCACCAGCAGAGATCTCCCTAGCGGGGGGGCAGATACGCAGTATTTT.

V usage is TRBV5-5 and J usage is TRBJ2-3, with D perhaps TRBD1 (6 bases). Germline V lookup: CDR1 SGHKS, CDR2 YYEKEE (reference sequence). Trimming pared 0 bases from V and 5 bases from J, leaving 13 bases between. The CDR3 covers 15 residues. CDR3 nucleotide sequence: TGTGCCAGCAGCTTGGTAGGGGGTCGGGGAGATACGCAGTATTTT. Its translation is CASSLVGGRGDTQYF. Drawing the rest from reference TRBV5-5 and TRBJ2-3, the complete variable domain is DAGVTQSPTHLIKTRGQQVTLRCSPISGHKSVSWYQQVLGQGPQFIFQYYEKEERGRGNFPDRFSARQFPNYSSELNVNALLLGDSALYLCASSLVGGRGDTQYFGPGTRLTVL.

The chain couples TRBV7-6 to TRBJ2-2, with 7 bases aligning to TRBD1. The germline CDR1 and CDR2 sequences are SGHVS and FNYEAQ. This CDR3 spans 15 amino acids. After removal of 5 bases from V and 1 base from J, the junction contained 4 bases not matched to a gene. The CDR3 region is CASSTGVENTGELFF. CDR3 sequence (DNA): TGTGCCAGCAGCACAGGGGTGGAGAACACCGGGGAGCTGTTTTTT.

The chain has TRBV9 and TRBJ2-4; a possible D gene is TRBD1 (6 bases). Trimming removed 0 bases at V and 5 bases at J, with 6 bases between. Germline loops: CDR1 SGDLS, CDR2 YYNGEE. This CDR3 is built from 13 residues. The CDR3 nucleotides are TGTGCCAGCAGCGTAGGGACAGAAAACATTCAGTACTTC. Translated, it gives CASSVGTENIQYF. Based on the CDR3 plus reference TRBV9 and TRBJ2-4, the full variable domain is DSGVTQTPKHLITATGQRVTLRCSPRSGDLSVYWYQQSLDQGLQFLIQYYNGEERAKGNILERFSAQQFPDLHSELNLSSLELGDSALYFCASSVGTENIQYFGAGTRLSVL.

The chain recombines TRBV15 with TRBJ2-7, with D hard to call. The CDR3 has 11 amino acids. Germline lookup yields CDR1 LNHNV and CDR2 YYDKDF (reference sequence). The V and J ends lost 5 bases and 3 bases respectively, with 5 bases between them. The CDR3, as DNA: TGTGCCACCAGCGGCCACTACGAGCAGTACTTC. This translates into CATSGHYEQYF.

The chain combines TRBV28 with TRBJ1-1; tentative D call: TRBD1 (5 bases). The CDR3 loop spans 16 amino acids. The germline CDR1 and CDR2 sequences are MDHEN and SYDVKM. V was trimmed by 1 base and J by 5 bases, leaving 17 bases between them. CDR3 loop: CASSLSIFGARTEAFF. CDR3 in DNA: TGTGCCAGCAGTTTATCTATCTTTGGGGCGAGGACTGAAGCTTTCTTT.

In DNA, the CDR3 is TGTGCCACCAGCAGAGATGTAACGGGGGCCAAAAACATTCAGTACTTC. This gives the protein CATSRDVTGAKNIQYF. V usage is TRBV15 and J usage is TRBJ2-4; TRBD2 is a possible D gene (5 bases). Germline V CDR1 and CDR2: LNHNV, YYDKDF (reference sequence). This CDR3 comprises 16 residues. V was cut by 0 bases and J by 1 base, with 10 bases left in between.

This chain connects TRBV5-5 to TRBJ1-2, with TRBD1 matching 9 bases. This CDR3 is built from 16 residues. Trimming removed 3 bases from V and 0 bases from J; junction bases left unmatched: 6. Germline V lookup: CDR1 SGHKS, CDR2 YYEKEE (reference sequence). CDR3 coding DNA: TGTGCCAGCAGCTGGGGACAGGGAAATTCTAACTATGGCTACACCTTC. As protein: CASSWGQGNSNYGYTF.

V and J are TRBV21-1 and TRBJ1-1. TRBV21-1 is shown as a pseudogene. The length of the CDR3 is 19 residues. The CDR3 loop is CASSSMRGAPGKVGTEAFF. CDR3 bases: TGTGCCAGCAGCTCCATGCGGGGGGCCCCTGGAAAGGTTGGCACTGAAGCTTTCTTT.

The chain employs TRBV7-2 and TRBJ2-7; 12 positions agree with TRBD1. V was pared by 5 bases and J by 6 bases, with 8 bases of the junction left unmatched. The CDR3 runs 15 residues. Germline assignment: CDR1 SGHTA and CDR2 FQGNSA. DNA for the CDR3: TGTGCCAGCAGCATTACCGGGACAGGGGGCGCCGAGCAGTACTTC. Its translation: CASSITGTGGAEQYF.

This chain uses TRBV27 with TRBJ2-7; the D is unclear. The CDR3 is made up of 14 amino acids. From germline, CDR1 is MNHEY and CDR2 SMNVEV (reference sequence). V dropped 4 bases and J dropped 1 base, with 11 bases sitting between them. CDR3 amino acids: CASSSSTPSYEQYF. DNA for the CDR3: TGTGCCAGCAGTTCCAGTACCCCTTCCTACGAGCAGTACTTC.

This chain joins TRBV5-1 and TRBJ2-3; tentatively, D is TRBD2 (7 bases). Germline V gene lookup returns CDR1 SGHRS and CDR2 YFSETQ. V was pared by 4 bases and J by 2 bases, with 14 bases between. The CDR3 loop spans 15 amino acids. The DNA of the CDR3 is TGCGCCAGCAGCGCCAATGGGGGGGCCACAGATACGCAGTATTTT. Translation gives CASSANGGATDTQYF.

A word on this clone: A junction end diverges from the germline sequence, so it may reflect a read error. This rearrangement joins TRBV4-3 to TRBJ1-5; TRBD1 matches 8 bases. Germline V gene sequence: CDR1 LGHNA, CDR2 YSLEER. This CDR3 comprises 16 residues. DNA for the CDR3: TGCGCCAGCAGCCAGAGAAGGACAGGGCCCAATCAGCCCCAGCGTTTT. The encoded protein is CASSQRRTGPNQPQRF.

The rearrangement links TRBV7-3 to TRBJ2-3, with D possibly being TRBD2 (7 bases). Germline V gene sequence: CDR1 SGHTA, CDR2 FQGTGA. Trimming cost V 0 bases and J 6 bases, with 13 bases left between them. There are 15 residues in the CDR3. The CDR3 nucleotides are TGTGCCAGCAGCTTAACGGGGGGGGCGGCCGATACGCAGTATTTT. It encodes CASSLTGGAADTQYF.

This sequence joins TRBV7-2 and TRBJ2-3, with 10 bases that match TRBD2. CDR3 size: 16 residues. CDR1 is SGHTA and CDR2 is FQGNSA in the germline V gene. V lost 4 bases to trimming and J lost 3 bases; unmatched junction nucleotides: 7. The CDR3 coding sequence is TGTGCCAGCAGCTCGGGGGGACTAGCGACGACAGATACGCAGTATTTT. It translates to CASSSGGLATTDTQYF. Variable domain in full (rest from reference TRBV7-2 and TRBJ2-3): GAGVSQSPSNKVTEKGKDVELRCDPISGHTALYWYRQSLGQGLEFLIYFQGNSAPDKSGLPSDRFSAERTGGSVSTLTIQRTQQEDSAVYLCASSSGGLATTDTQYFGPGTRLTVL.

This chain connects TRBV20-1 to TRBJ1-1; D not resolved. The CDR3 has 11 residues. V lost 8 bases, J lost 4 bases, and 11 bases lay in between. Per the germline V gene, CDR1 is DFQATT and CDR2 is SNEGSKA (reference sequence). The CDR3 protein is CSSLVATEAFF. The CDR3 nucleotides are TGCAGTTCACTGGTTGCCACTGAAGCTTTCTTT.

CDR3 DNA: TGTGCCAGCAGCGCCTCTTCTAGACAACAGGGAACCCAGTACTTC. It is translated as CASSASSRQQGTQYF. The V and J genes are TRBV5-4 and TRBJ2-5; weak D call: TRBD1 (6 bases). Germline loops: CDR1 SGHNT, CDR2 YYREEE (reference sequence). The CDR3 covers 15 residues. V was shortened by 4 bases and J by 8 bases, with 21 bases between the two germline ends.

V is TRBV5-6 and J is TRBJ2-3, with TRBD1 identical over 8 bases. There are 15 residues in the CDR3. Germline CDR1 SGHDT, CDR2 YYEEEE. V shed 3 bases and J 2 bases; nucleotides not matched to a gene: 5. The DNA of the CDR3 is TGTGCCAGCAGCTGGGGACAGGCGATCACAGATACGCAGTATTTT. Its translation: CASSWGQAITDTQYF.

This chain joins TRBV28 and TRBJ2-7, with TRBD1 matching 7 bases. Trimming at V came to 6 bases and at J to 0 bases, leaving 2 bases not matched to a gene. The germline V gene has CDR1 MDHEN and CDR2 SYDVKM. This CDR3 is built from 13 residues. The CDR3 nucleotides are TGTGCCAGCAGAGGGGACAGCTCCTACGAGCAGTACTTC. This translates into CASRGDSSYEQYF.